This T cell receptor (beta chain) comes out of a study of blood T cell repertoires in COVID-19. Profiling relied on immunoSEQ multiplex PCR, and the TCRdb table lists in-frame clones only, not all of them. The sample lists around 150,000 clones, 80% occurring once. Germline lookup yields CDR1 SGDLS and CDR2 YYNGEE. With 0 bases removed from V and 0 bases from J, the gap between germline ends came to 9 bases. This CDR3 comprises 16 residues. The TCR sequence derives from a man aged 35-49 years who had recovered from COVID-19. Sequenced: PBMCs or T cells enriched from blood (not recorded which). The chain has TRBV9 and TRBJ2-2; D is ambiguous. CDR3 nucleotide sequence: TGTGCCAGCAGCGTAGCGGTCAGCGCGAACACCGGGGAGCTGTTTTTT. Amino acids: CASSVAVSANTGELFF. Full variable domain (remainder filled in from reference TRBV9 and TRBJ2-2): DSGVTQTPKHLITATGQRVTLRCSPRSGDLSVYWYQQSLDQGLQFLIQYYNGEERAKGNILERFSAQQFPDLHSELNLSSLELGDSALYFCASSVAVSANTGELFFGEGSRLTVL.